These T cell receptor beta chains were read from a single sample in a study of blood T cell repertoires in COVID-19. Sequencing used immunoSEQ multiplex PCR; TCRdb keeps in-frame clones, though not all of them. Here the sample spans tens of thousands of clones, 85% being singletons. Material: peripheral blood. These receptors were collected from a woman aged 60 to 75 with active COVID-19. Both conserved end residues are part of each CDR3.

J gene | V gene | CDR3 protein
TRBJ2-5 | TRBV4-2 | CASSPGGTQYF
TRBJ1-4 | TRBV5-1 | CASSFTGGELFF
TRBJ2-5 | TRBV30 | CAWSVQGRQTQYF
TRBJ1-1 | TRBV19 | CASTKRYGESPNTEAFF
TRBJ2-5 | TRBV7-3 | CASSFQKQETQYF
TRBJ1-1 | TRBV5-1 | CASSWGGYEAFF
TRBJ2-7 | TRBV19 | CASSLGIGLTYEQYF
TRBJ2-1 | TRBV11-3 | CASSPREGLSYNEQFF
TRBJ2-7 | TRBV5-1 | CASSTLPRARDGEQYF
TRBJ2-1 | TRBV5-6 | CASRAGGANEQFF
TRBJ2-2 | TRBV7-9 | CASSSGPWEVGELFF
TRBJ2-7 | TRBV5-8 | CASSLGLLYEQYF
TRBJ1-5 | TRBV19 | CAGPPPSPQHF